This TCR beta chain was retrieved from a study of T cell responses to AZD1222 COVID-19 vaccine. As regards this clone: Its antigen is still unknown.

V was trimmed by 4 bases and J by 14 bases, leaving 16 bases between them. CDR3 length equals 13 residues. Germline-derived CDR1 and CDR2 are SGHRS and YFSETQ. Method: immunoSEQ multiplex PCR; TCRdb's copy keeps in-frame clones and lacks some. Its table lists about 140,000 clones. Findings and caveats of the study: The study sampled repertoires only after the peak T cell response. Spike regions recognized by vaccine-associated CD4 TCRs spanned the protein, led by 160-218 and 743-854.

Sample: peripheral blood. The chain recombines TRBV5-1 with TRBJ1-6; D call uncertain. The sequence derives from an adult in good health. This CDR3 reads CASSQKLGFTLHF. CDR3 nucleotide sequence: TGCGCCAGCAGCCAGAAACTGGGGTTTACCCTCCACTTT. The full variable domain, in which reference TRBV5-1 and TRBJ1-6 provide the parts outside the CDR3, is KAGVTQTPRYLIKTRGQQVTLSCSPISGHRSVSWYQQTPGQGLQFLFEYFSETQRNKGNFPGRFSGRQFSNSRSEMNVSTLELGDSALYLCASSQKLGFTLHFGNGTRLTVT.